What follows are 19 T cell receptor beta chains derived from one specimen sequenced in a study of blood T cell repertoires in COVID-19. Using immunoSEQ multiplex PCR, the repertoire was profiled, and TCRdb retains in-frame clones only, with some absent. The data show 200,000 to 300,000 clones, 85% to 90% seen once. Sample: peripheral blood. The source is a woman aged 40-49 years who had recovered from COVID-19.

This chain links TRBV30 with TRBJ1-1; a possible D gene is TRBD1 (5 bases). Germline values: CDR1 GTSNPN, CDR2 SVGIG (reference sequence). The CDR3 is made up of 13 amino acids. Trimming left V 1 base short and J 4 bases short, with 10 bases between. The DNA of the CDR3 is TGTGCCTGGAGTGCCGGGGGGTTCACTGAAGCTTTCTTT. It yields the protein CAWSAGGFTEAFF.

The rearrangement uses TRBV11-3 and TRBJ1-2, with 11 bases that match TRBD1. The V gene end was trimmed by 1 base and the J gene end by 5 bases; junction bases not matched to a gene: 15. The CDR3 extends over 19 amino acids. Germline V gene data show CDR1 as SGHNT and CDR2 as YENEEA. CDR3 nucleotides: TGTGCCAGCAGCTTAGCCTTTAGGACGGACAGGGGGCTCCCATATGGCTACACCTTC. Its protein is CASSLAFRTDRGLPYGYTF. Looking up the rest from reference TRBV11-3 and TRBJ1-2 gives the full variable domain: EAGVVQSPRYKIIEKKQPVAFWCNPISGHNTLYWYLQNLGQGPELLIRYENEEAVDDSQLPKDRFSAERLKGVDSTLKIQPAELGDSAVYLCASSLAFRTDRGLPYGYTFGSGTRLTVV.

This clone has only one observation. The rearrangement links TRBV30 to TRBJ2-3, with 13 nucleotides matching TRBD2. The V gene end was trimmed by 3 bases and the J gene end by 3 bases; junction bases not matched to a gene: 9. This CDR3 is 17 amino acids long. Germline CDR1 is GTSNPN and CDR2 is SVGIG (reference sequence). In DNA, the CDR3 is TGTGCCTGGAGCCTTGGACTAGCGGGAGTGGGGACAGATACGCAGTATTTT. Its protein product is CAWSLGLAGVGTDTQYF.

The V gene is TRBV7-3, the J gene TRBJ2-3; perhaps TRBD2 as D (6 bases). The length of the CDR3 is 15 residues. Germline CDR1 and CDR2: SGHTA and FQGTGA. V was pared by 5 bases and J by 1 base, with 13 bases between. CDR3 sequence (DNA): TGTGCCAGCAGCCGAAGCGGAGGGGGCACAGATACGCAGTATTTT. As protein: CASSRSGGGTDTQYF.

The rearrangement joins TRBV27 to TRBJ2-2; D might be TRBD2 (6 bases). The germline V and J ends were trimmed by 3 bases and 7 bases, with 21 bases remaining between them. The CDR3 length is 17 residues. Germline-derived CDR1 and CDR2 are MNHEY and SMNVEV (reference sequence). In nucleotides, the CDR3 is TGTGCCAGCAGTTTTTGGGGTTCGGCGGGGTCGGGCGGGGAGCTGTTTTTT. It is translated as CASSFWGSAGSGGELFF.

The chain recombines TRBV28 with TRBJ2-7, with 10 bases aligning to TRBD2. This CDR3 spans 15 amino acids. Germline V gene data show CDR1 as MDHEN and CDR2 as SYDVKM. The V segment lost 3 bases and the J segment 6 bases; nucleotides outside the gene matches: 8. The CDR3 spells CASSFGLAGEPEQYF. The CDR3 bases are TGTGCCAGCAGTTTTGGTCTAGCGGGAGAGCCCGAGCAGTACTTC.

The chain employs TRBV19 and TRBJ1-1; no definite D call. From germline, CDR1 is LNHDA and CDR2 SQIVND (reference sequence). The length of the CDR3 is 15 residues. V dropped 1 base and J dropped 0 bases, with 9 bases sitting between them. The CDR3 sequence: CASSIGATMNTEAFF. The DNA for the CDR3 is TGTGCCAGTAGTATAGGGGCAACGATGAACACTGAAGCTTTCTTT.

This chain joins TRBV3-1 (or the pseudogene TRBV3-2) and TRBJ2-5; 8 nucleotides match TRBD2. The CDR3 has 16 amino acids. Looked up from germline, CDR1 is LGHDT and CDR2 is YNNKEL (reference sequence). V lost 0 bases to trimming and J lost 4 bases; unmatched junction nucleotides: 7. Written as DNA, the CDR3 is TGTGCCAGCAGCCAAGATCTTGGGCTAGCGGGAGAGACCCAGTACTTC. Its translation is CASSQDLGLAGETQYF.

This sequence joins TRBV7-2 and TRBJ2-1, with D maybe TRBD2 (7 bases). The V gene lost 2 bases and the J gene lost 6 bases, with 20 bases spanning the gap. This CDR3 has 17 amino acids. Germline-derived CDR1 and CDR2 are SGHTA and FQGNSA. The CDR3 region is CASSLREGGGARNEQFF. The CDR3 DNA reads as TGTGCCAGCAGCTTACGAGAAGGGGGAGGGGCTCGCAATGAGCAGTTCTTC.

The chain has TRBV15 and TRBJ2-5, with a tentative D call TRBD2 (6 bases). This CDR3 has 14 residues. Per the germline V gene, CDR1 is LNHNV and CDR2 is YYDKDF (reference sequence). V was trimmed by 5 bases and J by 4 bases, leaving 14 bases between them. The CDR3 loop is CATSALGGRETQYF. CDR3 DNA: TGTGCCACCAGCGCGTTGGGGGGAAGAGAGACCCAGTACTTC.

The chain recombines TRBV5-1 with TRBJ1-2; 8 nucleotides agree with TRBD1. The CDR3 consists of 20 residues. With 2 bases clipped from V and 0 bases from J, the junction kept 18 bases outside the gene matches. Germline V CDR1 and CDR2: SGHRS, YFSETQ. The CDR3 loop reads CASSFDGTGRGRPANYGYTF. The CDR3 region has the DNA TGCGCCAGCAGCTTCGACGGCACGGGCAGGGGGCGCCCCGCTAACTATGGCTACACCTTC.

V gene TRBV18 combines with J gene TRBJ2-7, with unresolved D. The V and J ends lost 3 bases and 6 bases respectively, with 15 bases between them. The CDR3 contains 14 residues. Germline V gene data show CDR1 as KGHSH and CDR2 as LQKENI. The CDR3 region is CASSPPNRPSEQYF. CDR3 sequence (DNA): TGTGCCAGCTCACCGCCAAACCGCCCGAGCGAGCAGTACTTC.

The CDR3 sequence: CASSLGAGGIHEQYF. CDR3 bases: TGTGCCAGCAGCTTGGGAGCGGGAGGGATCCACGAGCAGTACTTC. V is TRBV5-8 and J is TRBJ2-7, with TRBD2 identical over 10 bases. Looked up from germline, CDR1 is SGHTS and CDR2 is YDEGEE. The CDR3 loop spans 15 amino acids. Germline trimming cut 0 bases from V and 5 bases from J; bases unmatched to any gene: 5.

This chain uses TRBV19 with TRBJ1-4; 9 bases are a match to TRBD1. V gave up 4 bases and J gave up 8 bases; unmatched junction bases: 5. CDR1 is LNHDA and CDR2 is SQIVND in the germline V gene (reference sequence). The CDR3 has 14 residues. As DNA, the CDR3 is TGTGCCAGTAGTACCCGGGACAGGGTCGAAAAACTGTTTTTT. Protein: CASSTRDRVEKLFF.

CDR3 in DNA: TGCGCCAGCAGTGCAGGGGGAAGCAATCAGCCCCAGCATTTT. It codes for CASSAGGSNQPQHF. The V gene is TRBV10-1, the J gene TRBJ1-5; 7 positions match TRBD1. CDR3 length equals 14 residues. J lost 1 base, V lost 4 bases, and 1 base had no gene match. In germline, CDR1 is WNHNN, CDR2 SYGVQD (reference sequence).

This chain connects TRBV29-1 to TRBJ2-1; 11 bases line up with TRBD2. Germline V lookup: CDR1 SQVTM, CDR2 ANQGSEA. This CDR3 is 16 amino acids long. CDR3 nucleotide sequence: TGCACCCCCGTCCCGCAACTAGCGGGAGTGAGGAATGAGCAGTTCTTC. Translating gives CTPVPQLAGVRNEQFF.

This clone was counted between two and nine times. CDR3 residues: CATSATAHRDTQYF. The CDR3 region has the DNA TGTGCCACCAGCGCGACAGCCCACAGGGATACGCAGTATTTT. The V gene is TRBV24-1, the J gene TRBJ2-3; TRBD1 might be the D (5 bases). The CDR3 extends over 14 amino acids. Trimming removed 7 bases at V and 6 bases at J, with 16 bases between. Germline values: CDR1 KGHDR, CDR2 SFDVKD.

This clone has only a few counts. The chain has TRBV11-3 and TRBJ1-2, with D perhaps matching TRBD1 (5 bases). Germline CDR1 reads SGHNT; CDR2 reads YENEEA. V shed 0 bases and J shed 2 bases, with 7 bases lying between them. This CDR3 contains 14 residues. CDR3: CASSLDGGNYGYTF. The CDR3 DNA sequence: TGTGCCAGCAGCTTAGACGGGGGGAACTATGGCTACACCTTC.

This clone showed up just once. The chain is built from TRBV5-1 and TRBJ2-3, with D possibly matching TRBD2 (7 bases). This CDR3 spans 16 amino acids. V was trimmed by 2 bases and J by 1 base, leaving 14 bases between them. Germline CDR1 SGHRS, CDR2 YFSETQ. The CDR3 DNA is TGCGCCAGCAGCTTTCTGTCCGGGGGGCGCACAGATACGCAGTATTTT. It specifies CASSFLSGGRTDTQYF.